This T cell receptor beta chain was identified in a study of CD8+CD57+ T cells in acquired aplastic anemia. Findings and limits, study-wide: Shared by patients and controls, 25 to 30 CD8+ CDR3s were abundant in patients.

The CDR3 sequence is 13 residues long. Germline V gene data show CDR1 as SGHTA and CDR2 as FQGNSA. V lost 5 bases and J lost 4, with 12 bases in between. Sequencing involved patients with CD8+CD57+ cell expansion previously shown by flow cytometry. The study sampled blood from patients who had received no therapy. This clonotype was seen repeatedly, ten times or more. Its antigen is currently unknown. Genomic DNA served as template for TCR beta VDJ and CDR3 profiling. TCRdb used MiXCR to reprocess the reads, holding one entry per CDR3 protein. The top ten clones hold around 0.82% of a sample with about 470,000 distinct CDR3 sequences, roughly a third of them seen once.

The sequenced sample consisted of sorted CD4+, CD8+, or CD8+CD57+ T cells (not recorded which) from PBMCs. The rearrangement links TRBV7-2 to TRBJ2-7; tentatively, D is TRBD2 (5 bases). This sequence was found in a human donor with aplastic anemia. CDR3 coding DNA: TGTGCCAGCAGCCCCAATCGGGGATACGAGCAGTACTTC. Protein sequence: CASSPNRGYEQYF.